These 30 T cell receptor beta chains were sequenced from one sample in a study of T cell responses to AZD1222 COVID-19 vaccine. Sequencing used immunoSEQ multiplex PCR; TCRdb keeps in-frame clones, though not all of them. The sample shows around 270,000 clones, 90% to 95% of them seen only once. Specimen: peripheral blood, collected 28 days after the second AZD1222 dose. These receptors were obtained from an adult who received the AZD1222 COVID-19 vaccine.

DNA of the CDR3: TGTGCCATCAGTGAGGAGGAGAGCTCCTACGAGCAGTACTTC. Translation gives CAISEEESSYEQYF. This chain joins TRBV10-3 and TRBJ2-7, with D uncertain. With 2 bases removed from V and 0 bases from J, the gap between germline ends came to 8 bases. The CDR3 has 14 amino acids. The germline gives CDR1 ENHRY, CDR2 SYGVKD.

The CDR3 protein is CASSPPKGEAFF. For the CDR3, the DNA is TGTGCCAGCAGCCCCCCCAAAGGTGAAGCTTTCTTT. This chain joins TRBV9 and TRBJ1-1; D ambiguous. With 4 bases removed from V and 7 bases from J, the gap between germline ends came to 11 bases. The CDR3 sequence is 12 residues long. The germline V gene has CDR1 SGDLS and CDR2 YYNGEE.

This chain links TRBV19 with TRBJ2-1; the D gene could be TRBD1 or TRBD2 (5 bases each). Germline V gene data show CDR1 as LNHDA and CDR2 as SQIVND (reference sequence). CDR3 size: 17 residues. Trimming shortened V by 11 bases and J by 0 bases, and 23 bases separated the two germline ends. CDR3 amino acids: CASKGQAGTSSYNEQFF. For the CDR3, the DNA is TGTGCCTCCAAGGGCCAAGCAGGGACCAGCTCCTACAATGAGCAGTTCTTC.

This sequence joins TRBV14 and TRBJ2-2; D is unclear. Germline CDR1 SGHDN, CDR2 FVKESK. This CDR3 is built from 16 residues. Deletions cut 1 base from V and 0 bases from J, with 9 bases between. CDR3 amino acids: CASSQGPFTNTGELFF. CDR3 DNA sequence: TGTGCCAGCAGCCAAGGTCCCTTTACGAACACCGGGGAGCTGTTTTTT.

This clone showed up just once. This chain links TRBV7-2 with TRBJ2-5; D not certain. Trimming took 2 bases from V and 2 from J, leaving 3 bases between them. Germline V lookup: CDR1 SGHTA, CDR2 FQGNSA. This CDR3 contains 12 residues. CDR3 in amino acids: CASSLTQETQYF. DNA of the CDR3: TGTGCCAGCAGCTTAACGCAAGAGACCCAGTACTTC.

J is TRBJ1-5 and V is TRBV28; a possible D gene is TRBD1 (6 bases). V gave up 6 bases and J gave up 0 bases, with 15 bases separating them. The CDR3 extends over 16 amino acids. Germline CDR1 MDHEN, CDR2 SYDVKM. The CDR3 region is CASSLPDSYSNQPQHF. The CDR3 DNA is TGTGCCAGCAGCCTTCCGGACAGTTATAGCAATCAGCCCCAGCATTTT.

V is TRBV6-1 and J is TRBJ1-6; D unresolved. Germline CDR1 MNHNS, CDR2 SASEGT. Trimming cost V 2 bases and J 7 bases, with 9 bases left between them. The CDR3 sequence is 14 residues long. The CDR3 region is CASSEHLPNSPLHF. CDR3 bases: TGTGCCAGCAGTGAACATCTGCCCAATTCACCCCTCCACTTT.

This chain joins TRBV12-3 or TRBV12-4 and TRBJ1-5, with D uncertain. This CDR3 contains 12 residues. V gave up 4 bases and J gave up 6 bases, with 7 bases separating them. The CDR3 is CASSWESQPQHF. Here the CDR3 DNA reads TGTGCCAGCAGTTGGGAAAGTCAGCCCCAGCATTTT.

The chain couples TRBV19 to TRBJ2-2; 15 bases match TRBD2. V dropped 3 bases and J dropped 9; count of bases not matched to a gene: 5. Germline V gene lookup returns CDR1 LNHDA and CDR2 SQIVND (reference sequence). The CDR3 contains 16 residues. CDR3 coding DNA: TGTGCCAGTAGTATCGGACTAGCGGGGGGGCCTAGGGAGCTGTTTTTT. Translating it yields CASSIGLAGGPRELFF. Full variable domain (remainder filled in from reference TRBV19 and TRBJ2-2): DGGITQSPKYLFRKEGQNVTLSCEQNLNHDAMYWYRQDPGQGLRLIYYSQIVNDFQKGDIAEGYSVSREKKESFPLTVTSAQKNPTAFYLCASSIGLAGGPRELFFGEGSRLTVL.

This chain uses TRBV2 with TRBJ1-5; D is possibly TRBD1 (6 bases). The CDR3 runs to 13 residues. Germline V gives CDR1 SNHLY, CDR2 FYNNEI. The germline V and J ends were trimmed by 2 bases and 7 bases, with 9 bases remaining between them. The DNA for the CDR3 is TGTGCCAGCAGTGAATACAGGGAACAGCCCCAGCATTTT. Translation gives CASSEYREQPQHF. The full variable domain, with the rest looked up from reference TRBV2 and TRBJ1-5, is EPEVTQTPSHQVTQMGQEVILRCVPISNHLYFYWYRQILGQKVEFLVSFYNNEISEKSEIFDDQFSVERPDGSNFTLKIRSTKLEDSAMYFCASSEYREQPQHFGDGTRLSIL.

For the CDR3, the DNA is TGCGCCAGCAGCCAAGAACGGACAGGCTCGAACACTGAAGCTTTCTTT. Its protein is CASSQERTGSNTEAFF. The V call is TRBV4-3, the J call TRBJ1-1; 7 bases match TRBD1. Trimming took 0 bases from V and 1 from J; bases not matched to a gene: 5. The length of the CDR3 is 16 residues. Germline V gene data show CDR1 as LGHNA and CDR2 as YSLEER.

Written as DNA, the CDR3 is TGCGCCAGCAGCCACCCCGGACAGGTCTATGGCTACACCTTC. This gives the protein CASSHPGQVYGYTF. The V gene is TRBV4-1, the J gene TRBJ1-2; 7 bases agree with TRBD1. Germline V gene sequence: CDR1 MGHRA, CDR2 YSYEKL. The CDR3 consists of 14 residues. The V gene end was trimmed by 3 bases and the J gene end by 4 bases; junction bases not matched to a gene: 5.

This clone was seen once. This sequence joins TRBV11-3 and TRBJ2-7; D is perhaps TRBD2 (5 bases). The CDR3 totals 14 residues. Germline V gene sequence: CDR1 SGHNT, CDR2 YENEEA. V lost 3 bases and J 1 base, leaving 10 bases between the germline ends. For the CDR3, the DNA is TGTGCCAGCAGCTTGCGGGCCGATTCCTACGAGCAGTACTTC. It codes for CASSLRADSYEQYF.

The chain recombines TRBV28 with TRBJ2-3; no definite D call. V was shortened by 2 bases and J by 0 bases, with 3 bases between the two germline ends. In germline, CDR1 is MDHEN, CDR2 SYDVKM. The CDR3 spans 13 residues. CDR3 coding DNA: TGTGCCAGCAGTTTACCAAGCACAGATACGCAGTATTTT. Encoded protein: CASSLPSTDTQYF.

This chain uses TRBV5-1 with TRBJ2-3; D possibly corresponds to TRBD2 (5 bases). Trimming cost V 3 bases and J 0 bases, with 8 bases left between them. Per the germline V gene, CDR1 is SGHRS and CDR2 is YFSETQ. The CDR3 has 14 amino acids. The CDR3, as DNA: TGCGCCAGCAGCTCGCCGGGGAGCACAGATACGCAGTATTTT. This translates into CASSSPGSTDTQYF. The variable domain in full, with the rest retrieved from reference TRBV5-1 and TRBJ2-3, is KAGVTQTPRYLIKTRGQQVTLSCSPISGHRSVSWYQQTPGQGLQFLFEYFSETQRNKGNFPGRFSGRQFSNSRSEMNVSTLELGDSALYLCASSSPGSTDTQYFGPGTRLTVL.

The CDR3: CASTGTSNTEAFF. For the CDR3, the DNA is TGTGCCAGCACGGGGACATCTAACACTGAAGCTTTCTTT. The rearrangement links TRBV2 to TRBJ1-1; tentative D call: TRBD1 (6 bases). Germline lookup yields CDR1 SNHLY and CDR2 FYNNEI. The CDR3 runs 13 residues. Trimming stripped 7 bases from V and 2 bases from J, with 11 bases between.

This chain's CDR3 is CASSPGLGEQFF. CDR3 DNA: TGTGCCAGCAGTCCAGGGCTGGGCGAGCAGTTCTTC. The chain employs TRBV12-3 or TRBV12-4 and TRBJ2-1; maybe TRBD1 (5 bases). Trimming left V 5 bases short and J 10 bases short, with 12 bases between. This CDR3 comprises 12 residues.

The gene calls are TRBV25-1 and TRBJ1-2; D gene unclear. V gave up 2 bases and J gave up 3 bases, with 10 bases separating them. The CDR3 covers 14 residues. Germline V CDR1 and CDR2: MGHDK, SYGVNS. This CDR3 is CASSEPFMDYGYTF. The CDR3 region has the DNA TGTGCCAGCAGTGAACCCTTTATGGACTATGGCTACACCTTC.

The gene calls are TRBV28 and TRBJ2-7, with 9 bases that match TRBD1. J gave up 5 bases and V 5 bases, and 10 bases lay outside the gene matches. The CDR3 spans 15 residues. CDR1 and CDR2 (germline): MDHEN, SYDVKM. The CDR3 DNA sequence: TGTGCCAGCAGTCCGCCGGGACAGGGAGTTAACGAGCAGTACTTC. Encoded protein: CASSPPGQGVNEQYF.

This chain joins TRBV28 and TRBJ2-7, with 7 bases that match TRBD2. In germline, CDR1 is MDHEN, CDR2 SYDVKM. The CDR3 runs to 14 residues. V was clipped by 0 bases and J by 6 bases; unmatched bases: 5. The CDR3 region is CASSLWAGASEQYF. CDR3 bases: TGTGCCAGCAGTTTATGGGCGGGAGCAAGCGAGCAGTACTTC.

As for this clone: Germline and junction disagree at one end, which may indicate a read error. The chain employs TRBV7-7 and TRBJ2-3; D is unresolved. Germline V CDR1 and CDR2: SSHAT, FNYEAQ (reference sequence). This CDR3 has 16 amino acids. For the CDR3, the DNA is TGTGCTAGCAGCCCTATAGGCCCTTTTAGCACAGATACGCAGTATTTT. Amino acid sequence: CASSPIGPFSTDTQYF.

The V and J genes are TRBV27 and TRBJ2-7; D is perhaps TRBD2 (9 bases). The CDR3 has 16 residues. Trimming took 5 bases from V and 3 from J, leaving 20 bases between them. Germline loops: CDR1 MNHEY, CDR2 SMNVEV (reference sequence). CDR3 sequence (DNA): TGTGCCAGCAGTCCCCAGGGGGCTAGCGGGGTCTACGAGCAGTACTTC. Protein sequence: CASSPQGASGVYEQYF.

The V and J genes are TRBV10-3 and TRBJ2-7; D might be TRBD1 (5 bases). CDR3 size: 13 residues. The V gene's germline CDR1 is ENHRY and CDR2 SYGVKD. V gave up 7 bases and J gave up 7 bases, with 17 bases separating them. The DNA for the CDR3 is TGTGCCATCATGGACATTGGAGTGGGGGAGCAGTACTTC. Translating it yields CAIMDIGVGEQYF.

The chain couples TRBV7-9 to TRBJ1-5; 12 positions match TRBD1. Trimming removed 8 bases from V and 5 bases from J; junction bases left unmatched: 4. The CDR3 spans 14 residues. Germline V gives CDR1 SEHNR, CDR2 FQNEAQ (reference sequence). The chain's CDR3 is CASGGQGAHQPQHF. CDR3 nucleotide sequence: TGTGCCAGCGGGGGACAGGGGGCCCATCAGCCCCAGCATTTT.

The chain is built from TRBV7-2 and TRBJ1-4; weak D call: TRBD1 (6 bases). Germline CDR1 is SGHTA and CDR2 is FQGNSA. V dropped 5 bases and J dropped 4 bases, with 11 bases sitting between them. The CDR3 extends over 14 amino acids. The CDR3 DNA follows: TGTGCCAGCAGCCCCGGGGGCTTTAATGAAAAACTGTTTTTT. Amino acid sequence: CASSPGGFNEKLFF.

V gene TRBV2 combines with J gene TRBJ1-4; TRBD1 agrees at 8 bases. Trimming at V came to 5 bases and at J to 5 bases, leaving 10 bases not matched to a gene. CDR3 size: 16 residues. CDR1 SNHLY and CDR2 FYNNEI come from the germline V gene. The CDR3 spells CASSFPGQEKNEKLFF. For the CDR3, the DNA is TGTGCCAGCAGTTTCCCGGGACAGGAGAAGAATGAAAAACTGTTTTTT.

This chain connects TRBV6-5 to TRBJ2-2, with 13 nucleotides matching TRBD2. Germline trimming cut 6 bases from V and 6 bases from J; bases unmatched to any gene: 4. This CDR3 spans 15 amino acids. CDR1 is MNHEY, CDR2 SVGAGI, per germline. The CDR3 region is CASSPTSGGAGELFF. The CDR3 DNA follows: TGTGCCAGCAGCCCCACTAGCGGGGGGGCCGGGGAGCTGTTTTTT.

For this clone: A junction boundary mismatches the germline segment, possibly from a read error. The rearrangement joins TRBV7-9 to TRBJ2-7; 12 positions match TRBD2. Germline CDR1 is SEHNR and CDR2 is FQNEAQ (reference sequence). CDR3 length: 14 residues. This CDR3 is CASSLSLAGGHPHF. The CDR3 nucleotides are TGTGCCAGCAGCTTAAGCCTAGCGGGGGGGCACCCCCACTTC.

The chain couples TRBV12-3 or TRBV12-4 to TRBJ1-2, with unresolved D. The CDR3 extends over 13 amino acids. With 3 bases removed from V and 4 bases from J, the gap between germline ends came to 9 bases. The CDR3 sequence: CASSFTGIYGYTF. CDR3 DNA: TGTGCCAGCAGTTTTACGGGCATCTATGGCTACACCTTC.

The V call is TRBV2, the J call TRBJ1-2; no clear D gene. The CDR3 is 16 amino acids. Germline V gene sequence: CDR1 SNHLY, CDR2 FYNNEI. V was clipped by 7 bases and J by 1 base, with 19 bases between them. CDR3 region: CASTTPRRTYNYGYTF. The CDR3 DNA reads as TGTGCCAGCACTACCCCAAGAAGGACCTATAACTATGGCTACACCTTC.